Following are 14 T cell receptor beta chains from one sample sequenced in a study of cytomegalovirus exposure and HLA in healthy donors. In the PCR, 60 Vbeta and 13 Jbeta primers were used. The table came from immunoSEQ multiplex PCR; TCRdb's copy has only in-frame clones and leaves some out. The data hold some 66,000 clones, with about 77% observed a single time. The sample was PBMCs. The receptors here all came from a man aged 40-50 years in good health and CMV-seronegative.

The chain carries TRBV10-1 and TRBJ2-7, with D unclear. The CDR3 runs to 13 residues. V was clipped by 3 bases and J by 1 base, with 7 bases between them. The germline gives CDR1 WNHNN, CDR2 SYGVQD (reference sequence). In DNA form, the CDR3 reads TGCGCCAGCAGTGAATCTCCTTCCTACGAGCAGTACTTC. Protein: CASSESPSYEQYF.

This chain joins TRBV6-6 and TRBJ2-7; D remains ambiguous. The V gene lost 8 bases and the J gene lost 6 bases, with 14 bases spanning the gap. Germline V CDR1 and CDR2: MNHNY, SVGAGI (reference sequence). There are 12 residues in the CDR3. The CDR3 region is CASGAVPFEQYF. Here the CDR3 DNA reads TGTGCCAGCGGAGCCGTTCCTTTCGAGCAGTACTTC.

The chain has TRBV5-1 and TRBJ1-1; TRBD1 matches at 7 bases. This CDR3 contains 14 residues. Germline V gene lookup returns CDR1 SGHRS and CDR2 YFSETQ. The junction had 5 bases not matched to a gene; V was cut back by 4 bases and J by 2 bases. This CDR3 is CASSQTGPNTEAFF. The CDR3 DNA follows: TGCGCCAGCAGCCAGACAGGGCCAAACACTGAAGCTTTCTTT.

The CDR3 spells CASSLGGRFDEQFF. The DNA for the CDR3 is TGTGCCAGCAGCTTGGGGGGCCGCTTCGATGAGCAGTTCTTC. The V gene is TRBV5-4, the J gene TRBJ2-1, with D tentatively TRBD1 (5 bases). CDR3 size: 14 residues. Trimming shortened V by 0 bases and J by 8 bases, and 12 bases separated the two germline ends. The germline V gene encodes CDR1 SGHNT and CDR2 YYREEE (reference sequence).

The chain combines TRBV6-4 with TRBJ1-1; D is unclear. The CDR3 runs to 14 residues. Germline loops: CDR1 MRHNA, CDR2 SNTAGT. V lost 5 bases, J lost 1 base, and 11 bases lay in between. The CDR3 sequence is CASSQAPGNTEAFF. DNA for the CDR3: TGTGCCAGCAGTCAAGCACCAGGGAACACTGAAGCTTTCTTT.

This clone was found once. This chain's CDR3 is CASSRDRDYEQYF. The CDR3 DNA follows: TGCGCCAGCAGCCGGGACAGGGATTACGAGCAGTACTTC. The J gene is TRBJ2-7, the V gene TRBV10-2, with TRBD1 matching over 9 bases. This CDR3 region has 13 residues. CDR1 is WSHSY, CDR2 SAAADI, per germline. V trimming: 6 bases; J trimming: 4 bases; junction bases outside the gene matches: 4.

As for this clone: The junction departs from germline at one end; a sequencing error may be responsible. This rearrangement joins TRBV14 to TRBJ2-7, with a possible D match to TRBD1 (5 bases). Germline V gene sequence: CDR1 SGHDN, CDR2 FVKESK. The CDR3 extends over 12 amino acids. Written as DNA, the CDR3 is TGTGCCAGCAGCCGTTCCCGAGCAGGGTGGGTCTTC. It codes for CASSRSRAGWVF. The complete variable domain, with remaining parts taken from reference TRBV14 and TRBJ2-7, reads EAGVTQFPSHSVIEKGQTVTLRCDPISGHDNLYWYRRVMGKEIKFLLHFVKESKQDESGMPNNRFLAERTGGTYSTLKVQPAELEDSGVYFCASSRSRAGWVFGPGTRLTVT.

The chain recombines TRBV9 with TRBJ2-5, with D tentatively TRBD1 (5 bases). Germline CDR1 and CDR2: SGDLS and YYNGEE. The CDR3 covers 14 residues. Trimming shortened V by 2 bases and J by 5 bases, and 13 bases separated the two germline ends. CDR3 DNA sequence: TGTGCCAGCAGCGTGTCAGGGTTCCGGGAGACCCAGTACTTC. This translates into CASSVSGFRETQYF.

This chain uses TRBV25-1 with TRBJ1-1; D perhaps matches TRBD1 (6 bases). This CDR3 comprises 16 residues. Trimming removed 6 bases at V and 3 bases at J, with 20 bases between. Per germline, CDR1 MGHDK and CDR2 SYGVNS. The CDR3 DNA sequence: TGTGCCAGCAGGCGGGGGGGCGAGGTAGGGGACACTGAAGCTTTCTTT. This gives the protein CASRRGGEVGDTEAFF. The entire variable domain, with the rest obtained from reference TRBV25-1 and TRBJ1-1, is as follows: EADIYQTPRYLVIGTGKKITLECSQTMGHDKMYWYQQDPGMELHLIHYSYGVNSTEKGDLSSESTVSRIRTEHFPLTLESARPSHTSQYLCASRRGGEVGDTEAFFGQGTRLTVV.

The chain is built from TRBV5-5 and TRBJ2-7, with a weak D call TRBD2 (6 bases). Trimming pared 0 bases from V and 7 bases from J, leaving 20 bases between. CDR3 length: 16 residues. Germline loops: CDR1 SGHKS, CDR2 YYEKEE (reference sequence). Written as DNA, the CDR3 is TGTGCCAGCAGCTTGGAAGGATACATGACTAGAGGGGAGCAGTACTTC. Protein sequence: CASSLEGYMTRGEQYF.

Details on this clone: Other DNA sequences in the same sample also yield this CDR3. The J gene is TRBJ1-2, the V gene TRBV7-9, with 7 positions matching TRBD1. The length of the CDR3 is 14 residues. The germline V gene encodes CDR1 SEHNR and CDR2 FQNEAQ (reference sequence). V trimming: 5 bases; J trimming: 8 bases; junction bases outside the gene matches: 11. The CDR3 sequence is CASSLIDRVGGYTF. The CDR3, as DNA: TGTGCCAGCAGCCTGATCGACAGGGTGGGCGGCTACACCTTC.

This chain uses TRBV14 with TRBJ1-1, with TRBD1 matching over 7 bases. Germline lookup yields CDR1 SGHDN and CDR2 FVKESK. The J segment lost 4 bases and the V segment lost 4 bases, leaving 9 bases of the junction unmatched. CDR3 length equals 15 residues. The CDR3: CASSPLDPGGTEAFF. The CDR3 DNA follows: TGTGCCAGCAGCCCCTTGGACCCAGGGGGCACTGAAGCTTTCTTT. The full variable domain, rest sourced from reference TRBV14 and TRBJ1-1, is EAGVTQFPSHSVIEKGQTVTLRCDPISGHDNLYWYRRVMGKEIKFLLHFVKESKQDESGMPNNRFLAERTGGTYSTLKVQPAELEDSGVYFCASSPLDPGGTEAFFGQGTRLTVV.

This chain connects TRBV28 to TRBJ1-1, with TRBD1 identical over 8 bases. After removal of 4 bases from V and 2 bases from J, the junction contained 3 bases not matched to a gene. Looked up from germline, CDR1 is MDHEN and CDR2 is SYDVKM. The CDR3 is 14 residues long. The CDR3 DNA reads as TGTGCCAGCAGTTCCGGACAGGGAAACACTGAAGCTTTCTTT. Translation: CASSSGQGNTEAFF.

CDR3 amino acids: CASSLGTGDYGYTF. CDR3 DNA: TGTGCCAGCAGCTTAGGCACGGGGGACTATGGCTACACCTTC. The chain joins TRBV7-2 to TRBJ1-2; D possibly corresponds to TRBD1 (5 bases). V shed 1 base and J shed 3 bases, with 9 bases lying between them. The CDR3 totals 14 residues. Germline V gene lookup returns CDR1 SGHTA and CDR2 FQGNSA.